This T cell receptor beta chain was observed in a study of identical twins. V lost 6 bases and J lost 0; bases outside the gene matches: 6. The CDR3 spans 18 residues. The study, taken as a whole, reports: Fewer insertions characterized abundant cord blood beta clonotypes, whereas memory repertoires showed none. Among out-of-frame alpha sequences shared by twins, low generation probability occurred in excess.

A word on this clonotype: What it binds is unknown.

TCRdb analysed the 5' RACE reads with MiXCR anew, one entry per CDR3 protein. The table has about 1.7 million distinct CDR3 sequences, more than 30% seen once; the top ten hold approximately 0.25%. This sequence joins TRBV12-3 or TRBV12-4 and TRBJ2-6, with TRBD2 identical over 12 bases. The clonotype comes from a newborn girl in good health. The specimen was cord blood. Written as DNA, the CDR3 is TGTGCCAGCAGCCGCCGACTAGCGGGAGCCTCTGGGGCCAACGTCCTGACTTTC. Its protein is CASSRRLAGASGANVLTF.